This T cell receptor beta chain was identified in a study of blood T cell repertoires in COVID-19. Study-level background: T cells, B-cell-depleted T cells, or PBMCs supplied cDNA or gDNA.

Germline values: CDR1 WNHNN, CDR2 SYGVQD (reference sequence). This CDR3 region has 13 residues. Losses at the gene ends were 8 bases for V and 6 bases for J; bases not matched to a gene: 9. This clone showed up just a few times. Authors' methods: Reference gene primer amplification in the assay estimated nucleated cell counts. Sequencing used immunoSEQ multiplex PCR; TCRdb keeps in-frame clones, though not all of them. D and trimming were read from the DNA, whereas the V and J calls and clone size are those reported in that table. The repertoire holds a few hundred thousand clones, about 90% seen once, with 2.5% to 3% in the top ten.

The V call is TRBV10-1, the J call TRBJ2-7, with 8 bases identical to TRBD1. The sample was PBMCs or T cells enriched from blood (not recorded which). The sequence was collected from a woman under 40 who had recovered from COVID-19. CDR3 loop: CASGADREGEQYF. CDR3 nucleotide sequence: TGCGCCAGCGGGGCGGACAGGGAAGGCGAGCAGTACTTC.